This TCR beta chain was observed in a study of response to subunit inactivated influenza vaccine. General study findings and limits: After each seasonal influenza vaccination, few new T cells are recruited, the authors suggested.

In TCRdb, the RT-PCR reads were re-called with MiXCR into one record per CDR3 protein. Of over 400,000 distinct CDR3 sequences detected, approximately 9.9% appear once; the ten largest clones hold approximately 12%. This CDR3 comprises 12 residues. The germline V gene encodes CDR1 LGHDT and CDR2 YNNKEL (reference sequence). V was pared by 0 bases and J by 9 bases, with 8 bases between. To note about this clonotype: As yet, its antigen is unknown.

V usage is TRBV3-1 and J usage is TRBJ2-5; D not resolved. The source of this sequence is a man in his fifties who received an inactivated influenza vaccine. The sequencing here drew on PBMCs from blood, taken roughly 6 weeks after vaccination. CDR3 sequence (DNA): TGTGCCAGCAGCCAAGATTTAAGGGCCCAGTACTTC. Translating it yields CASSQDLRAQYF.